The entry below describes one T cell receptor beta chain. This sample stems from a study of blood T cell repertoires in COVID-19. Study at large: Donors in the United States, Italy and Spain gave samples during acute or convalescent COVID-19.

Germline V CDR1 and CDR2: LNHDA, SQIVND (reference sequence). V lost 3 bases, J lost 8 bases, and 16 bases lay in between. The CDR3 is 14 residues long. The table came from immunoSEQ multiplex PCR; TCRdb's copy has only in-frame clones and leaves some out. The table shows about 350,000 clones, with about 88% occurring only once. Symptom resolution, clearance, or two negative PCRs marked the recovered donors of Cohort 3. This sequence was found in a woman in her twenties or thirties who had recovered from COVID-19. The chain has TRBV19 and TRBJ1-2; D might be TRBD1 (5 bases). Sequenced material: PBMCs or T cells enriched from blood (not recorded which). The CDR3 bases are TGTGCCAGTAGTATCCGATGGGGGGATGGAGGCTACACCTTC. This sequence encodes CASSIRWGDGGYTF.